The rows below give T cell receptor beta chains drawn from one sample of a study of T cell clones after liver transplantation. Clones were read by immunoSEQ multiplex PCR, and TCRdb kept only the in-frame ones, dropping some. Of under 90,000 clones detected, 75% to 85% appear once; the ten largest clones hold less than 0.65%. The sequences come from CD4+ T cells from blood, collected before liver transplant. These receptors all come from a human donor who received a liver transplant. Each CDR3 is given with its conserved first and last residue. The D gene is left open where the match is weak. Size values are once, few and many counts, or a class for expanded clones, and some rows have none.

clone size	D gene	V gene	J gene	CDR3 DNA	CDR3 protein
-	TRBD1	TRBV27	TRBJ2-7	TGTGCCAGCAGTTTTTGGGACAGGGCCAACGAGCAGTACTTC	CASSFWDRANEQYF
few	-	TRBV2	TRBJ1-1	TGTGCCAGCAGGGGCGACTTTAACACTGAAGCTTTCTTT	CASRGDFNTEAFF
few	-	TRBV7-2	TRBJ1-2	TGTGCCAGCAGCTTACGACCCACGGGTAACTATGGCTACACCTTC	CASSLRPTGNYGYTF
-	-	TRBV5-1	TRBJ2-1	TGCGCCAGCAGCTTGTATCTAGATCCACCCTACAATGAGCAGTTCTTC	CASSLYLDPPYNEQFF
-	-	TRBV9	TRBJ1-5	TGTGCCAGCAGCGTAGCTCCAGGCGACAAGGCGGCCCAGCATTTT	CASSVAPGDKAAQHF
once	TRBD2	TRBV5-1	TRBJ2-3	TGCGCCAGCAGCTTGGCGACTAGCGGGAGGCCCCTATCAGATACGCAGTATTTT	CASSLATSGRPLSDTQYF
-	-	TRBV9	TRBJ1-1	TGTGCCAGCAGCTTTTCGGGCGGAATGAACACTGAAGCTTTCTTT	CASSFSGGMNTEAFF
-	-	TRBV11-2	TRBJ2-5	TGTGCCAGCAGTCGTGGAGTTTCCCTAGAGACCCAGTACTTC	CASSRGVSLETQYF
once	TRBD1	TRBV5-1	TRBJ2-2	TGCGCCAGCAGCCCCGGGACAGCCACCGGGGAGCTGTTTTTT	CASSPGTATGELFF
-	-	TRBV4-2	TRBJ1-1	TGTGCCAGCAGCCAAGATTGGAGGTCGATGAACACTGAAGCTTTCTTT	CASSQDWRSMNTEAFF
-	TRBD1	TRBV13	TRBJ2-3	TGTGCCAGCAGCGAAAACAGGGGGAAGACAGATACGCAGTATTTT	CASSENRGKTDTQYF
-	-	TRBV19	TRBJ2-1	TGTGCCAGTACCTTGAGCGGGCCCCGCGGGGAGGAGCAGTTCTTC	CASTLSGPRGEEQFF
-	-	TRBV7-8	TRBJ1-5	TGTGCCAGCAGCTTAGAAGGGGTAGGGATAAGAAATCAGCCCCAGCATTTT	CASSLEGVGIRNQPQHF
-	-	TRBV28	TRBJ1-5	TGTGCCAGCAGGCAGGGTAATTGGGGCAATCAGCCCCAGCATTTT	CASRQGNWGNQPQHF
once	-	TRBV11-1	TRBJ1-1	TGTGCCAGCAGCTTAGATTGGGTGGGGACTGAAGCTTTCTTT	CASSLDWVGTEAFF
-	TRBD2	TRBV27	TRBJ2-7	TGTGCCAGCAGTTTATCTCCACTAGCGGGGCCGTCCTACGAGCAGTACTTC	CASSLSPLAGPSYEQYF
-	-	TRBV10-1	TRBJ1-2	TGCGCCAGCAGTGAAGGATCGCGAAAGACCTATGGCTACACCTTC	CASSEGSRKTYGYTF
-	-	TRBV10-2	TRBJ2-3	TGCGCCAGCAGTGGGCCCCGAGATACGCAGTATTTT	CASSGPRDTQYF
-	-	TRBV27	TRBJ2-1	TGTGCCAGCAAACTACTGAGGATACGCCCCAATGAGCAGTTCTTC	CASKLLRIRPNEQFF
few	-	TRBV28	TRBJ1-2	TGTGCCAGTCAGGGGCAGGGTGGGGGCTACACCTTC	CASQGQGGGYTF
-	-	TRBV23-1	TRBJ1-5	TGCGCCAGCTCCTTTAAATGGGAGGGGAGGAACAATCAGCCCCAGCATTTT	CASSFKWEGRNNQPQHF
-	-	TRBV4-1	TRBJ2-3	TGCGCCAGCAGCCATACAGCGGCGGGAGATACGCAGTATTTT	CASSHTAAGDTQYF
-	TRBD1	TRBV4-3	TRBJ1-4	TGCGCCAGCAGCCAAGGTTCGGGACAGGGAGGTGAAAAACTGTTTTTT	CASSQGSGQGGEKLFF
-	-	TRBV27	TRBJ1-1	TGTGCCAGCAGTCCAATATCGGGACATTCCTTATACGGAGCTTTCTTT	CASSPISGHSLYGAFF
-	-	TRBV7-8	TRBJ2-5	TGTGCCAGCAGCTTTGTTCTAACCTCGTACCAAGAGACCCAGTACTTC	CASSFVLTSYQETQYF
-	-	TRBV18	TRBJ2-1	TGTGCCAGCTCACCCTGGGTGGGGAATAATGAGCAGTTCTTC	CASSPWVGNNEQFF
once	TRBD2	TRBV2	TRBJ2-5	TGTGCCAGCAGTGAAAATATCGATCTAGCGGGAGTCGAGACCCAGTACTTC	CASSENIDLAGVETQYF
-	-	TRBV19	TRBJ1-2	TGTGCCAGTAGTATTGGGGGCCTTGGTGGGATAAACTATGGCTACACCTTC	CASSIGGLGGINYGYTF
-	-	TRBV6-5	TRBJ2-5	TGTGCCAGCAGTAGTTTTGGATCATCCCGGGAGACCCAGTACTTC	CASSSFGSSRETQYF
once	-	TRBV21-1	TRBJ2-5	TGTGCCAGCAGCAAAGCGCAGCCTAGCGGCTCCCAAGAGACCCAGTACTTC	CASSKAQPSGSQETQYF
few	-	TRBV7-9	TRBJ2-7	TGTGCCAGCAGCCCCGGCCCCGGGACACTTCAAGGGTACGAGCAGTACTTC	CASSPGPGTLQGYEQYF
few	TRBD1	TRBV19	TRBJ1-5	TGTGCCAGTAAGGGGGGACAGGGAGGCAATCAGCCCCAGCATTTT	CASKGGQGGNQPQHF
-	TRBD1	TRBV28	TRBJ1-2	TGTGCCAGCAGTTCGGACAGGGGCCTTGGAGAGGGCTACACCTTC	CASSSDRGLGEGYTF
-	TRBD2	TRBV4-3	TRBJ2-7	TGCGCCAGCAGCCTACTGGGGCCTGGACAGGGAGGGACTAGCGGTTTTACCTACGAGCAGTACTTC	CASSLLGPGQGGTSGFTYEQYF
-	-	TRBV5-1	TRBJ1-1	TGCGCCAGCAGCCAGGGACACCGGAACACTGAAGCTTTCTTT	CASSQGHRNTEAFF
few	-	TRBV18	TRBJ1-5	TGTGCCAGCTCCCCCAGTGTCAGTCAGCCCCAGCATTTT	CASSPSVSQPQHF
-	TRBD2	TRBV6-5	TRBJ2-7	TGTGCCAGCAGTCGCGGGAGTCGCTACGAGCAGTACTTC	CASSRGSRYEQYF
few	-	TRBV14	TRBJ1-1	TGTGCCAGCAGCCAAGTTGGCGCAGGGGCTGAAGCTTTCTTT	CASSQVGAGAEAFF
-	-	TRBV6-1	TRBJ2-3	TGTGCGATTAAACGGGTGGACTCGAGATCAGATACGCAGTATTTT	CAIKRVDSRSDTQYF
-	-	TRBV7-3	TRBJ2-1	TGTGCCAGCAGCCCCGGGACCGCCTCCTACAATGAGCAGTTCTTC	CASSPGTASYNEQFF
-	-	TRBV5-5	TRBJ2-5	TGTGCCAGCAGCCAGCTCCCGGGTGAGACCCAGTACTTC	CASSQLPGETQYF
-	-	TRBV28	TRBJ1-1	TGTGCCGGTAGAGACAGTTCGGGAACTGAAGCTTTCTTT	CAGRDSSGTEAFF
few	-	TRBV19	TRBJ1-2	TGTGCCAGTAGTATCCGGACTAACTATGGCTACACCTTC	CASSIRTNYGYTF
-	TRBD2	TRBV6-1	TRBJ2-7	TGTGCCAGCAGTGAAGCGCGGCTAGCGGGAGGGGCATTTGAACAGCAGTACTTC	CASSEARLAGGAFEQQYF
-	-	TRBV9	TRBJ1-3	TGTGCCAGCAGCGTAGTTCCGGATTACTCTGGAAACACCATATATTTT	CASSVVPDYSGNTIYF
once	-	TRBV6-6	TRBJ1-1	TGTGCCAGCAGTTACGGACATGGATTACTCGGTGCTGAAGCTTTCTTT	CASSYGHGLLGAEAFF
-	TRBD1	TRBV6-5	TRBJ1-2	TGTGCCAGCAGTGCCGGGACAGGAAATGGCTACACCTTC	CASSAGTGNGYTF
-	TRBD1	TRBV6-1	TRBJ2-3	TGTGCCAGCAGCGGACAGGGCGAGGATACGCAGTATTTT	CASSGQGEDTQYF
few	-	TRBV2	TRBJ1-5	TGTGCCAGCAGAAGGACAGCAAGCAATCAGCCCCAGCATTTT	CASRRTASNQPQHF
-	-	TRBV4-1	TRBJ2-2	TGCGCCAGCAGCCGCCCCCCGGCAGAAGGAGGGGAGCTGTTTTTT	CASSRPPAEGGELFF